This TCR beta chain was sequenced for a study of T-cell reconstitution after alpha-beta-depleted transplantation in children. Preparing the TCRbeta library involved the use of unique molecular identifiers. TCRdb ran MiXCR on the PCR reads and lists one entry per CDR3 protein. The sample lists 500,000 to 650,000 distinct CDR3 sequences; 13% were seen once. This CDR3 is built from 13 residues. V lost 2 bases, J lost 4 bases, and 5 bases stayed unmatched. Germline lookup yields CDR1 SQVTM and CDR2 ANQGSEA. The sequenced sample was PBMCs, mostly from graft donor cells, obtained 360 days after TCRalphabeta/CD19-depleted stem cell transplant. The TCR sequence derives from a male patient aged 10 to 17 who had a stem cell transplant for acute myeloid leukemia, so the T cells may come from the graft donor. The chain couples TRBV29-1 to TRBJ2-7, with 7 bases identical to TRBD1. CDR3 DNA sequence: TGCAGCGTTGAAAGACAGGGAAGTTACGAGCAGTACTTC. It is translated as CSVERQGSYEQYF.